One and the same sample provided the 21 T cell receptor beta chains below, sequenced in a study of shared clonotypes between healthy human individuals. Using immunoSEQ multiplex PCR, the repertoire was profiled, and TCRdb retains in-frame clones only, with some absent. The top ten clones hold more than 9% of a sample with approximately 330,000 clones, around 70% of them seen once. Sequencing was carried out using memory CD4+ T cells sorted from blood. Subset given: CD45RA-negative fraction. These receptors originate from a man younger than 45 in good health.

This clone has more than one count but fewer than ten. V usage is TRBV2 and J usage is TRBJ2-6, with TRBD2 as a possible D gene (6 bases). V dropped 2 bases and J dropped 0 bases, with 8 bases sitting between them. The germline V gene encodes CDR1 SNHLY and CDR2 FYNNEI. This CDR3 has 16 amino acids. The CDR3 DNA sequence: TGTGCCAGCAGTGAAACGCGGGGCTCTGGGGCCAACGTCCTGACTTTC. The encoded protein is CASSETRGSGANVLTF.

This clone was observed a handful of times. V gene TRBV7-9 combines with J gene TRBJ2-7; D is unresolved. V gave up 8 bases and J gave up 3 bases, with 11 bases separating them. The CDR3 sequence is 12 residues long. CDR1 is SEHNR, CDR2 FQNEAQ, per germline (reference sequence). The CDR3 DNA reads as TGTGCCAGCCCCTTTGGGTTCTACGAGCAGTACTTC. Residues: CASPFGFYEQYF.

V usage is TRBV20-1 and J usage is TRBJ1-1, with D perhaps TRBD1 (5 bases). The CDR3 is 10 residues long. CDR1 and CDR2 from the germline V gene are DFQATT and SNEGSKA (reference sequence). The germline V and J ends were trimmed by 3 bases and 11 bases, with 10 bases remaining between them. CDR3 coding DNA: TGCAGTGCTAGTGGAGGGGTCGCTTTCTTT. Residues: CSASGGVAFF.

This chain joins TRBV11-2 and TRBJ2-5; D is perhaps TRBD1 (6 bases). V shed 2 bases and J shed 2 bases, with 15 bases lying between them. Germline-derived CDR1 and CDR2 are SGHAT and FQNNGV. The CDR3 spans 16 residues. The CDR3 loop reads CASSLLGTRGQETQYF. CDR3 DNA sequence: TGTGCCAGCAGCTTACTCGGGACACGGGGACAAGAGACCCAGTACTTC.

V and J are TRBV9 and TRBJ2-6; no definite D call. This CDR3 spans 14 amino acids. The ends were cut back, 1 base at V and 1 base at J, with 3 bases in the middle. Germline CDR1 and CDR2: SGDLS and YYNGEE. The CDR3 sequence: CASSVPSGANVLTF. CDR3 bases: TGTGCCAGCAGCGTACCATCTGGGGCCAACGTCCTGACTTTC.

The chain has TRBV27 and TRBJ2-1; possibly TRBD1 or TRBD2 for D (5 bases each). Germline values: CDR1 MNHEY, CDR2 SMNVEV (reference sequence). V was clipped by 4 bases and J by 7 bases, with 23 bases between them. CDR3 length: 17 residues. The CDR3 here is CASSYRMPIRGKNEQFF. CDR3 sequence (DNA): TGTGCCAGCAGTTATAGGATGCCAATCCGGGGCAAGAATGAGCAGTTCTTC.

V and J are TRBV7-9 and TRBJ2-7, with D perhaps TRBD2 (5 bases). Between the trimmed V and J ends, which lost 8 bases and 5 bases, there was a span of 13 bases. This CDR3 has 12 residues. Looked up from germline, CDR1 is SEHNR and CDR2 is FQNEAQ (reference sequence). The CDR3 sequence is CASGLIGDEQYF. CDR3 DNA sequence: TGTGCCAGCGGCCTCATCGGGGACGAGCAGTACTTC.

This chain connects TRBV28 to TRBJ1-1, with D perhaps TRBD1 (5 bases). Germline V gives CDR1 MDHEN, CDR2 SYDVKM. CDR3 length: 14 residues. The V gene lost 5 bases and the J gene lost 1 base, with 11 bases spanning the gap. This CDR3 reads CASSPGLENTEAFF. CDR3 sequence (DNA): TGTGCCAGCAGTCCAGGGCTGGAGAACACTGAAGCTTTCTTT.

The rearrangement uses TRBV29-1 and TRBJ2-5; TRBD1 or TRBD2 may be the D gene (6 bases each). CDR3 length: 12 residues. V was clipped by 5 bases and J by 5 bases, with 12 bases between them. The germline V gene has CDR1 SQVTM and CDR2 ANQGSEA. CDR3 region: CSVSGAGETQYF. CDR3 DNA: TGCAGCGTTTCGGGGGCAGGGGAGACCCAGTACTTC.

This clone has a handful of counts. The rearrangement uses TRBV18 and TRBJ1-1; 7 bases agree with TRBD1. The CDR3 is 14 residues long. V lost 3 bases and J lost 1; bases outside the gene matches: 2. The germline V gene encodes CDR1 KGHSH and CDR2 LQKENI. Here the CDR3 DNA reads TGTGCCAGCTCACCTGGACAGGCGAACACTGAAGCTTTCTTT. This codes for CASSPGQANTEAFF.

The V and J genes are TRBV7-9 and TRBJ1-2; D uncertain. There are 12 residues in the CDR3. V lost 2 bases and J 7 bases, leaving 8 bases between the germline ends. The V gene's germline CDR1 is SEHNR and CDR2 FQNEAQ (reference sequence). CDR3 sequence: CASSLLDSGYTF. The CDR3 DNA is TGTGCCAGCAGCTTATTGGATAGTGGCTACACCTTC.

V usage is TRBV5-8 and J usage is TRBJ2-3; the match to TRBD1 covers 11 bases. The trim removed 4 bases at V and 4 bases at J, leaving 2 bases unmatched. Germline V gene sequence: CDR1 SGHTS, CDR2 YDEGEE. The CDR3 contains 14 residues. CDR3 DNA: TGTGCCAGCAGCCTGGGACAGGGGGCAGATACGCAGTATTTT. Protein: CASSLGQGADTQYF.

V usage is TRBV7-8 and J usage is TRBJ2-7; the match to TRBD2 covers 10 bases. CDR1 is SGHVS and CDR2 is FQNEAQ in the germline V gene. The CDR3 covers 16 residues. After removal of 0 bases from V and 4 bases from J, the junction contained 6 bases not matched to a gene. CDR3 DNA: TGTGCCAGCAGCTTAGCCGGTAGCGGGAGGCAATACGAGCAGTACTTC. It encodes CASSLAGSGRQYEQYF.

The chain couples TRBV7-3 to TRBJ2-7; a weak D match, TRBD1 (5 bases). This CDR3 region has 13 residues. V was clipped by 5 bases and J by 12 bases, with 20 bases between them. Germline V gene sequence: CDR1 SGHTA, CDR2 FQGTGA. CDR3 protein: CASSDPGVNRLYF. CDR3 in DNA: TGTGCCAGCAGCGATCCGGGTGTGAACAGGCTGTACTTC.

The chain carries TRBV7-9 and TRBJ2-7; perhaps D is TRBD1 or TRBD2 (6 bases each). CDR1 is SEHNR, CDR2 FQNEAQ, per germline (reference sequence). There are 13 residues in the CDR3. Trimming cost V 4 bases and J 5 bases, with 12 bases left between them. The CDR3 sequence is CASSYGGRNEQYF. CDR3 in DNA: TGTGCCAGCAGCTACGGGGGCCGGAACGAGCAGTACTTC.

The sample holds many counts of this clone. The chain has TRBV14 and TRBJ1-3; D ambiguous. V was cut by 1 base and J by 0 bases, with 7 bases left in between. This CDR3 comprises 15 residues. Germline CDR1 SGHDN, CDR2 FVKESK. Here the CDR3 DNA reads TGTGCCAGCAGCCAAGCCAGGTTCTCTGGAAACACCATATATTTT. As protein: CASSQARFSGNTIYF.

The genes are TRBV5-1 and TRBJ1-2, with D maybe TRBD1 (5 bases). The V and J ends lost 4 bases and 8 bases respectively, with 30 bases between them. Germline values: CDR1 SGHRS, CDR2 YFSETQ. The CDR3 runs to 18 residues. CDR3 coding DNA: TGCGCCAGCAGCCTTGGGACGGAAAAACGTGTGTTTTCTCGAGGCTACACCTTC. Its protein product is CASSLGTEKRVFSRGYTF.

This clone was seen more than once but under ten times. The chain employs TRBV18 and TRBJ2-5; the D gene is possibly TRBD2 (6 bases). CDR3 length: 16 amino acids. Trimming took 3 bases from V and 5 from J, leaving 19 bases between them. Germline V gene lookup returns CDR1 KGHSH and CDR2 LQKENI. The CDR3 DNA follows: TGTGCCAGCTCACCTGCGAGGACGGGAGAGTCGGAGACCCAGTACTTC. Encoded protein: CASSPARTGESETQYF. Together with reference TRBV18 and TRBJ2-5, the CDR3 gives the full variable domain: NAGVMQNPRHLVRRRGQEARLRCSPMKGHSHVYWYRQLPEEGLKFMVYLQKENIIDESGMPKERFSAEFPKEGPSILRIQQVVRGDSAAYFCASSPARTGESETQYFGPGTRLLVL.

This rearrangement joins TRBV7-2 to TRBJ2-1, with 11 bases fitting TRBD2. Germline lookup yields CDR1 SGHTA and CDR2 FQGNSA. After removal of 0 bases from V and 11 bases from J, the junction contained 12 bases not matched to a gene. The CDR3 consists of 17 residues. Here the CDR3 DNA reads TGTGCCAGCAGCTTAGCCGGGGGACTAGCGGCTACAATGAAGCAGTTCTTC. It encodes CASSLAGGLAATMKQFF.

V is TRBV6-1 and J is TRBJ2-7; 8 nucleotides align to TRBD1. CDR3 size: 15 residues. Germline CDR1 is MNHNS and CDR2 is SASEGT. V dropped 6 bases and J dropped 3; count of bases not matched to a gene: 10. The CDR3 loop is CASRLTGVGFYEQYF. The DNA for the CDR3 is TGTGCCAGCAGACTGACAGGGGTGGGATTCTACGAGCAGTACTTC.

The chain joins TRBV28 to TRBJ2-7, with D possibly being TRBD2 (6 bases). The germline V and J ends were trimmed by 3 bases and 0 bases, with 12 bases remaining between them. Germline V gene sequence: CDR1 MDHEN, CDR2 SYDVKM. CDR3 length: 15 amino acids. DNA of the CDR3: TGTGCCAGCAGTTTTGGCGGGGAGAGCTCCTACGAGCAGTACTTC. Protein: CASSFGGESSYEQYF.